This T cell receptor beta chain was found in a study of cytomegalovirus exposure and HLA in healthy donors. The wider study: Previous work identified 117 million unique TCR beta sequences from about 179 million T cells. A data release that came early held tens of millions of unique TCRs from HLA-typed donors. Study-level points and caveats: In vitro experiments confirmed that a few CMV-associated chains were specific for CMV antigens.

PCR primers comprised 60 Vbeta and 13 Jbeta primers. Measured with immunoSEQ multiplex PCR; TCRdb has only the in-frame clones, and not every one. The sample holds approximately 100,000 clones, just under 70% seen once. V was clipped by 6 bases and J by 2 bases; unmatched bases: 10. Germline-derived CDR1 and CDR2 are LGHNA and YNFKEQ. There are 16 residues in the CDR3. A note on this clone: Its antigen remains unknown.

This TCR came from a woman aged 70-85 years in good health and CMV-seropositive. The sequenced sample consisted of PBMCs. The rearrangement uses TRBV4-2 and TRBJ2-3; 8 bases match TRBD2. CDR3 sequence reads: CASRYEAGEITDTQYF. CDR3 sequence (DNA): TGTGCCAGCAGGTATGAAGCGGGGGAAATCACAGATACGCAGTATTTT.